These 3 T cell receptor beta chains share one sample of origin, sequenced in a study of regulatory and conventional T cells in RAG deficiency. Assay used: immunoSEQ multiplex PCR; TCRdb lists only in-frame clones, some missing. The sample includes roughly 35,000 clones, 75% to 90% of them seen just once. Another study also made use of these data, one on regulatory T cells. As that report states: Primers: 52 TRBV forward and 13 TRBJ reverse.

Sequencing input: CD8+ T cells sorted from blood. All receptors come from a human donor in good health.

Note on this clone: At one end, the junction sequence differs from germline, possibly due to a read error. The chain is built from TRBV9 and TRBJ2-2; D is possibly TRBD2 (5 bases). The V gene's germline CDR1 is SGDLS and CDR2 YYNGEE. The CDR3 is 12 residues long. CDR3 sequence reads: CASSVYTGELLF. The CDR3 DNA reads TGTGCCAGCAGCGTATATACCGGGGAGCTGCTTTTT.

V is TRBV5-1 and J is TRBJ2-7; the match to TRBD1 covers 7 bases. Germline CDR1 SGHRS, CDR2 YFSETQ. Trimming cost V 4 bases and J 0 bases; bases outside gene matches: 7. This CDR3 has 15 residues. CDR3 protein: CASSMIRDSSYEQYF. CDR3 nucleotides: TGCGCCAGCAGCATGATCCGGGACAGCTCCTACGAGCAGTACTTC.

The chain carries TRBV14 and TRBJ1-1, with D hard to call. V lost 2 bases, J lost 1 base, and 5 bases lay in between. The length of the CDR3 is 13 residues. Germline assignment: CDR1 SGHDN and CDR2 FVKESK. The CDR3 DNA follows: TGTGCCAGCAGCCAAATCCAGAACACTGAAGCTTTCTTT. It codes for CASSQIQNTEAFF.